What follows describes a single T cell receptor (beta chain). Its specific antigen is unknown. Within one base of it there is no much larger clone, and no base qualities were kept. This sample stems from a study of graft-versus-host responses after intestinal transplantation (dated by TCRdb to the early 2020s). About the investigation overall: The transplants that recipients got were multivisceral, liver-intestinal, or isolated intestinal. A peak of at least 4% donor T cells among recipient peripheral blood mononuclear cells was the definition used for donor T cell macrochimerism. Every recipient was given anti-thymocyte globulin induction, followed by about 3 years of maintenance tacrolimus and steroids. Rather than being sequenced by the commercial service, samples from a few later patients were sequenced in-house on an Illumina MiSeq and processed with MiXCR. To identify alloreactive clones, pre-transplant mixed lymphocyte reaction products were sequenced and compared with unstimulated pre-transplant donor and recipient T cells. Bulk TCR-beta CDR3 sequencing was used to track graft-versus-host and host-versus-graft alloreactive T cell clones in the graft, circulation and bone marrow after intestinal transplantation. A cohort of 24 intestinal transplant recipients, including one retransplant, was enrolled, and a few patients lacking pretransplant specimens were excluded. Broader findings and caveats from the paper: High GvH to HvG T cell clonal ratios were observed in the allografts of patients with donor T cell macrochimerism. GvH clones turned up in recipient bone marrow, with some appearing earlier in ileal mucosa or blood, a pattern consistent with an intestinal mucosal origin. Conclusions were limited by the relatively low number and heterogeneity of intestinal transplant patients. Peak levels of circulating GvH clones were associated with declines in HvG clones early after transplant.

This specimen's time point label, interpreted: cells obtained before transplantation from donor or recipient. CD3+CD4+ and CD3+CD8+ populations were FACS-sorted from unstimulated pre-transplant donor and recipient cells taken from spleen or lymph nodes. The method was the immunoSEQ multiplex PCR assay. In most patients, genomic DNA was isolated using the Qiagen DNeasy Blood and Tissue Kit and sent frozen to Adaptive Biotechnologies for TCR sequencing. For most patients, high-throughput TCR-beta CDR3 sequencing of genomic DNA was performed by Adaptive Biotechnologies. In the source study's methods: TCR sequencing data for over 15 patients were retrieved from Adaptive's ImmunoSEQ software; a few other patients were processed with MiXCR and VDJtools. To correct CD4 versus CD8 sorting errors, any sequence found in both subsets at a frequency ratio below 5:1 was removed. Because the origin of CDR3 nucleotide sequences shared between donor and recipient could not be assigned, those sequences were removed. To count as alloreactive, a clone needed at least 2-fold expansion over unstimulated cells and a minimum CFSE-low frequency of 0.002% (template counts) or 0.001% (read counts). Clones detected in sequenced pre-transplant spleen, lymph node, or MLR CFSE-low populations of the donor or recipient were defined as mappable. Cumulative frequency of alloreactive clones was calculated as a percentage of all sequences weighted by copy number. Drawn from immuneACCESS, this table holds only the in-frame rearrangements with V and J called that TCRdb kept. Clones are partly lost; checked studies trace under half to an unresolved V gene and leave the rest unexplained. The V and J calls and clone size come from that table; D and trimming were worked out from the DNA. The sample table lists some 70,000 clones, over 75% of them with a count of one. More than 7% of the sample rests with the top ten.

The sample here was unstimulated CD8+ T cells sorted from spleen or lymph node cells, taken before transplant. The sequence was collected from a human donor who was the organ donor for an intestinal transplant.

The DNA sequence follows: TGTGCCAGCAGTCCTCGGGGGGGAGAGACCCAGTACTTC. Its translation is CASSPRGGETQYF. The V gene is TRBV28 and the J gene is TRBJ2-5; TRBD2 lines up with 8 middle nucleotides. After removal of 5 bases from V and 4 bases from J, the junction retains 3 bases not matched to a gene. The CDR3 holds 13 amino acids from the cysteine to the phenylalanine. The read is trimmed to its CDR3 DNA, 39 bases read in frame from base 1. In the germline V gene, CDR1 corresponds to MDHEN and CDR2 to SYDVKM.